A selection of T cell receptor beta chains follows, all from one sample in a study of blood T cell repertoires in COVID-19. Assay: immunoSEQ multiplex PCR; the TCRdb copy retains only in-frame clones and omits some. The sample has around 120,000 clones, approximately 79% seen once; the top ten hold 20% to 25%. The specimen was peripheral blood. Receptors were obtained from a man aged 70-80 years with active or convalescent COVID-19. Both conserved end residues are part of each CDR3. The D gene is left open where the match is weak. Only part of the rows carry a size: once, few, many, or a class if the clone is expanded.

CASSPLREGAKAFF	TGTGCCAGCAGCCCCCTACGAGAGGGGGCGAAGGCTTTCTTT	TRBJ1-1	few	TRBV7-2	TRBD1
CASSRQMRISGNTIYF	TGTGCCAGCTCAAGACAGATGCGGATATCTGGAAACACCATATATTTT	TRBJ1-3	.	TRBV2	.
CASSRQGIGTGELFF	TGTGCCAGCAGCCGTCAGGGGATCGGCACCGGGGAGCTGTTTTTT	TRBJ2-2	.	TRBV3-1/TRBV3-2	.
CASRDSGGANVLTF	TGTGCCAGCAGGGACAGCGGTGGGGCCAACGTCCTGACTTTC	TRBJ2-6	.	TRBV2	.
CAISPIKTGLGSSYNSPLHF	TGTGCCATCAGTCCTATAAAAACAGGGTTAGGAAGCTCCTATAATTCACCCCTCCACTTT	TRBJ1-6	.	TRBV10-3	.
CASSLTDRGPSPLHF	TGTGCCAGCAGTTTAACGGACAGGGGGCCTTCACCCCTCCACTTT	TRBJ1-6	.	TRBV2	TRBD1
CASGLGRINEKLFF	TGTGCCAGCGGCTTGGGGCGGATTAATGAAAAACTGTTTTTT	TRBJ1-4	.	TRBV7-9	.
CASSLWQNTEAFF	TGTGCCAGCAGCTTGTGGCAGAACACTGAAGCTTTCTTT	TRBJ1-1	.	TRBV5-6	.
CATRWGLAGVTEQYF	TGTGCCACCCGATGGGGACTAGCGGGTGTAACCGAGCAGTACTTC	TRBJ2-7	.	TRBV27	TRBD2
CASSMIKQGASNNQPQHF	TGTGCCAGTAGTATGATTAAACAGGGGGCGTCTAACAATCAGCCCCAGCATTTT	TRBJ1-5	few	TRBV19	TRBD1
CASSLLPGQGNQPQHF	TGTGCCAGCAGTCTTCTTCCGGGACAGGGCAATCAGCCCCAGCATTTT	TRBJ1-5	.	TRBV6-6	TRBD1
CASSSRTSGRVETQYF	TGTGCCAGCAGCTCCCGGACTAGCGGGAGGGTAGAGACCCAGTACTTC	TRBJ2-5	.	TRBV3-1/TRBV3-2	TRBD2
CASTGAETQYF	TGTGCCAGCACGGGAGCGGAGACCCAGTACTTC	TRBJ2-5	.	TRBV6-1	.
CASRSVPSGNTIYF	TGTGCCAGCAGATCGGTACCCTCTGGAAACACCATATATTTT	TRBJ1-3	.	TRBV6-5	.
CASSVSSRLYGYTF	TGTGCCAGCAGCGTATCGAGCAGGCTCTATGGCTACACCTTC	TRBJ1-2	.	TRBV9	.
CASSQYLTSGRMDEQFF	TGTGCCAGCAGCCAATACCTGACTAGCGGGAGGATGGATGAGCAGTTCTTC	TRBJ2-1	.	TRBV3-1/TRBV3-2	TRBD2
CASSRQAMNQPQHF	TGTGCCAGCAGCAGACAGGCTATGAATCAGCCCCAGCATTTT	TRBJ1-5	.	TRBV28	.
CASSRDRGRQPQHF	TGCGCCAGCAGCCGCGACAGGGGACGCCAGCCCCAGCATTTT	TRBJ1-5	once	TRBV10-2	TRBD1
CASSKAGGKGAFF	TGTGCCAGCAGCAAAGCAGGAGGGAAGGGAGCTTTCTTT	TRBJ1-1	.	TRBV21-1	.
CASSARSGEAFF	TGTGCCAGCAGCGCCCGCTCGGGGGAAGCTTTCTTT	TRBJ1-1	.	TRBV5-5	.
CASSQTGAEAFF	TGTGCCAGCAGCCAAACGGGAGCCGAAGCTTTCTTT	TRBJ1-1	.	TRBV3-1/TRBV3-2	.
CASSSRGNTYGYTF	TGTGCCAGCAGCTCGCGGGGTAATACCTATGGCTACACCTTC	TRBJ1-2	few	TRBV5-4	.
CASSITGVSNQPQHF	TGTGCCAGTAGTATAACAGGGGTCAGCAATCAGCCCCAGCATTTT	TRBJ1-5	few	TRBV19	TRBD1
CAWSRDREWKGYTF	TGTGCCTGGAGCCGGGACAGGGAATGGAAAGGCTACACCTTC	TRBJ1-2	.	TRBV30	TRBD1
CASSGREGAFF	TGTGCCAGCAGCGGCAGGGAGGGAGCTTTCTTT	TRBJ1-1	few	TRBV5-6	.
CASSRSLGDYEQYF	TGCGCCAGCAGCCGGTCTTTAGGGGACTACGAGCAGTACTTC	TRBJ2-7	.	TRBV4-1	.
CASSLGRGGEKLFF	TGTGCCAGCAGCCTTGGCAGGGGAGGGGAAAAACTGTTTTTT	TRBJ1-4	once	TRBV3-1/TRBV3-2	.
CASSLAGTGLNTEAFF	TGTGCCAGCTCACTCGCCGGGACAGGGTTAAACACTGAAGCTTTCTTT	TRBJ1-1	.	TRBV18	TRBD1
CASRTGGRETQYF	TGTGCCAGCAGAACAGGGGGCCGGGAGACCCAGTACTTC	TRBJ2-5	.	TRBV6-5	TRBD1
CASSRTGTGGWNEQFF	TGTGCCAGTAGTAGAACCGGGACAGGGGGCTGGAATGAGCAGTTCTTC	TRBJ2-1	.	TRBV19	TRBD1
CASSPPGQGSSVSGNTIYF	TGTGCCAGCTCACCGCCGGGACAGGGTTCGTCCGTCTCTGGAAACACCATATATTTT	TRBJ1-3	.	TRBV18	TRBD1
CAWDHQGAGYGYTF	TGTGCCTGGGACCACCAGGGGGCAGGCTATGGCTACACCTTC	TRBJ1-2	.	TRBV30	TRBD1